Sequencing of this T cell receptor (beta chain) was carried out in a study of blood T cell repertoires in COVID-19 (dated by TCRdb to the early 2020s). In terms of the full investigation: Samples from collaborators originated in the United States, Italy and Spain and spanned both the acute and convalescent phases of COVID-19. The material from the prospective study consisted of cDNA or gDNA derived from T cells, B-cell-depleted T cells, or PBMCs. Subjects who had been exposed to COVID-19, were actively infected with it, or had recovered from it provided the deeply sampled blood TCRbeta repertoires that made up the dataset. The repertoires were released in a freely available public database meant as a resource for research on the immune response to SARS-CoV-2. The samples were drawn from two sources: the first 160 participants of the ongoing ImmuneRACE study, and 1,000 to 1,500 subjects contributed by 6 global collaborators. A de-identified subject ID, COVID-19 status, age in years and sex were almost always included in the sample metadata. Where HLA class I and class II types were available, the types were taken from metadata supplied by the sample provider, not from assay-based typing. Results and caveats for the whole study, not just this receptor: Clinical and demographic metadata were provided uncurated, with the amount varying by source and participant.

CDR1 and CDR2, looked up from the germline V gene, are SGHRS and YFSETQ. Relative to germline, V is 6 bases shorter and J is 7 bases shorter, with 16 bases between their ends. The CDR3 sequence holds 13 residues, the cysteine and phenylalanine included. The kept DNA is CDR3 alone, 39 bases in frame from the first base. A note on this clone: Its antigen remains undetermined. No much larger clone is present one base from it, and per-base qualities are unavailable.

The immunoSEQ Assay, a bias-controlled multiplex PCR, was used to amplify TCRbeta CDR3 regions from genomic DNA. Per the authors' processing: The number of nucleated cells in each sample was estimated from the amplification of reference gene primers within the assay. To quantify the absolute abundance of each unique TCRbeta CDR3 rearrangement, sequence reads were collapsed and filtered. For each sample, productive Simpson clonality was calculated as the square root of Simpson's diversity index across productive rearrangements. TCRdb's version of the immuneACCESS table is confined to in-frame rearrangements and falls short of the full clone set. An unresolved V gene accounts for under half of the shortfall where checked; the remainder is of unknown origin. V and J calls and clone size follow that table, whereas D and trimming were derived from the DNA. Here the sample has roughly 260,000 clones; more than 65% occur a single time. The ten most abundant clones make up 3% to 4% of the sample.

The collaborating institutions used their own protocols to collect whole blood in K2EDTA tubes. For TCRbeta analysis, collaborators shipped samples as frozen whole blood, isolated PBMCs, or DNA extracted from either of those sample types. The receptor was isolated from a woman between 35 and 50 years old with active or convalescent COVID-19. The sample was peripheral blood. The V and J genes are TRBV5-1 and TRBJ1-2; a tentative D match to TRBD1 spans 6 bases. Read as DNA, the sequence is TGCGCCAGCACCGGCGGGGGCGCGGCTGGCTACACCTTC. This sequence encodes CASTGGGAAGYTF.